The following is a T cell receptor (beta chain) sequence with its context. This sample is drawn from a study of beta chain features in type 1 diabetes. The investigators reverse transcribed all of the isolated RNA, so they sequenced expressed TCRB transcripts. Approximately 3.5 million reads per sample on average were obtained from naive, central memory and regulatory T cell samples. Assay used: immunoSEQ multiplex PCR; TCRdb lists only in-frame clones, some missing. The sample shows hundreds of thousands of clones, about a sixth of them seen only once. CDR1 and CDR2 from the germline V gene are LNHDA and SQIVND (reference sequence). V was cut by 0 bases and J by 8 bases, with 10 bases left in between. The CDR3 consists of 13 residues. One heparinised blood draw averaging roughly 120 mL was given by each donor.

Sequenced input: naive CD4+ T cells from blood. The receptor comes from a woman under 30 in good health. The V call is TRBV19, the J call TRBJ1-2, with no clear D. In DNA form, the CDR3 reads TGTGCCAGTAGTATAGACGGCAGGTCCGGCTACACCTTC. Residues: CASSIDGRSGYTF.